The 23 T cell receptor beta chains in this list originate from one sample, sequenced in a study of cytomegalovirus exposure and HLA in healthy donors (TCRdb year 2017). Library creation used the immunoSEQ multiplex PCR assay. For the multiplex PCR, a mixture combining 60 forward primers for TCR Vbeta segments and 13 reverse primers for TCR Jbeta segments was used. TCRdb obtained this table from immuneACCESS and retained in-frame rearrangements with V and J assigned. These tables miss some clones; where compared with another copy, unresolved V genes account for less than half of the shortfall, and the remainder is unexplained. The sample includes about 120,000 clones, with roughly 83% observed a single time. The ten largest clones add up to around 3% of the sample. Sequencing used PBMCs. These receptors were collected from a woman aged 18-30 years in good health and CMV-seropositive.

The J gene is TRBJ2-7, the V gene TRBV7-2, with a tentative D call TRBD1 (5 bases). The V end lost 0 bases, the J end lost 4 bases, and 7 bases lay between the germline ends. The CDR3 length is 13 residues. The germline gives CDR1 SGHTA, CDR2 FQGNSA. CDR3 protein: CASSLAGLYEQYF. The CDR3, as DNA: TGTGCCAGCAGCTTAGCGGGGCTATACGAGCAGTACTTC.

This chain connects TRBV6-4 to TRBJ1-2, with TRBD1 matching 8 bases. Germline CDR1 is MRHNA and CDR2 is SNTAGT. V lost 2 bases and J lost 4; bases outside the gene matches: 0. The CDR3 extends over 13 amino acids. DNA for the CDR3: TGTGCCAGCAGTGACGGACAGGGCTATGGCTACACCTTC. Its protein is CASSDGQGYGYTF.

This clone was detected once. The chain links TRBV4-1 to TRBJ2-7; D possibly corresponds to TRBD2 (6 bases). Germline CDR1 and CDR2: MGHRA and YSYEKL. The CDR3 loop spans 13 amino acids. The V end was cut by 1 base, the J end by 5 bases, with 9 bases between. CDR3 nucleotides: TGCGCCAGCAGCCAAGGTAGACTAGACGAGCAGTACTTC. Amino acid sequence: CASSQGRLDEQYF.

The chain links TRBV18 to TRBJ2-7; 7 positions agree with TRBD2. Trimming took 2 bases from V and 5 from J; bases not matched to a gene: 12. The CDR3 contains 16 residues. In germline, CDR1 is KGHSH, CDR2 LQKENI. The CDR3 sequence is CASSPGAGDPPDEQYF. For the CDR3, the DNA is TGTGCCAGCTCACCAGGGGCGGGAGACCCCCCCGACGAGCAGTACTTC.

The rearrangement joins TRBV9 to TRBJ1-5, with 9 nucleotides matching TRBD1. Germline CDR1 is SGDLS and CDR2 is YYNGEE. The CDR3 extends over 17 amino acids. The junction had 12 bases not matched to a gene; V was cut back by 3 bases and J by 5 bases. CDR3 DNA: TGTGCCAGCAGCGCGGGACAGGGTGTGGTATATTATCAGCCCCAGCATTTT. Translating gives CASSAGQGVVYYQPQHF.

The genes are TRBV5-1 and TRBJ1-3, with D unclear. The CDR3 is made up of 16 amino acids. Per germline, CDR1 SGHRS and CDR2 YFSETQ. The V gene lost 0 bases and the J gene lost 3 bases, with 13 bases spanning the gap. The chain's CDR3 is CASSLDPGISGNTIYF. The CDR3, as DNA: TGCGCCAGCAGCTTGGATCCGGGGATCAGTGGAAACACCATATATTTT.

This chain joins TRBV6-1 and TRBJ2-7, with 9 bases that match TRBD2. With V trimmed by 4 bases and J by 2 bases, 3 bases remained unmatched. Germline CDR1 MNHNS, CDR2 SASEGT. CDR3 length equals 14 residues. The CDR3 coding sequence is TGTGCCAGCAGTGGGAGCGGGAGGCCCTACGAGCAGTACTTC. Protein: CASSGSGRPYEQYF.

The chain recombines TRBV5-1 with TRBJ2-5, with a possible D match to TRBD1 (8 bases). This CDR3 region has 15 residues. Trimming took off 4 bases at V and 2 bases at J, with 15 bases between the two ends. In germline, CDR1 is SGHRS, CDR2 YFSETQ. This chain's CDR3 is CASSPGGTGQETQYF. CDR3 in DNA: TGCGCCAGCAGCCCCGGGGGGACAGGTCAAGAGACCCAGTACTTC.

The chain carries TRBV6-1 and TRBJ2-7; a possible D gene is TRBD2 (5 bases). The germline V gene encodes CDR1 MNHNS and CDR2 SASEGT. V dropped 3 bases and J dropped 3 bases, with 18 bases sitting between them. This CDR3 is 16 amino acids long. The CDR3 sequence: CASSDPGGLEGYEQYF. CDR3 coding DNA: TGTGCCAGCAGTGACCCGGGCGGGTTGGAAGGCTACGAGCAGTACTTC.

This clone appeared once. This chain links TRBV11-1 with TRBJ2-6; D may correspond to TRBD1 or TRBD2 (5 bases each). V was trimmed by 5 bases and J by 3 bases, leaving 14 bases between them. CDR1 and CDR2 (germline): SGHAT, FQDESV (reference sequence). This CDR3 region has 16 residues. For the CDR3, the DNA is TGTGCCAGCAGCCTAGAGGGGCCCCTTGGGGCCAACGTCCTGACTTTC. It yields the protein CASSLEGPLGANVLTF.

The chain joins TRBV4-2 to TRBJ1-2, with a weak D call TRBD1 (6 bases). This CDR3 has 13 amino acids. Germline CDR1 is LGHNA and CDR2 is YNFKEQ. V lost 3 bases, J lost 8 bases, and 13 bases lay in between. CDR3 sequence: CASSHADRRGYTF. The CDR3 nucleotides read TGTGCCAGCAGCCATGCCGACAGGCGCGGCTACACCTTC.

The chain employs TRBV27 and TRBJ2-3; 8 bases are shared with TRBD2. This CDR3 is built from 15 residues. V was pared by 3 bases and J by 0 bases, with 2 bases of the junction left unmatched. Per the germline V gene, CDR1 is MNHEY and CDR2 is SMNVEV (reference sequence). The CDR3 loop reads CASSFSGTSTDTQYF. The CDR3 DNA reads TGTGCCAGCAGTTTTAGCGGGACTAGCACAGATACGCAGTATTTT.

V usage is TRBV4-1 and J usage is TRBJ2-7, with 7 bases lining up with TRBD2. After removal of 4 bases from V and 2 bases from J, the junction contained 8 bases not matched to a gene. The CDR3 is 15 residues long. CDR1 is MGHRA and CDR2 is YSYEKL in the germline V gene. In DNA form, the CDR3 reads TGCGCCAGCAGCCGGGGGTCTAGCGGTACCTACGAGCAGTACTTC. Its protein is CASSRGSSGTYEQYF.

This sequence joins TRBV4-1 and TRBJ2-2, with 13 bases that match TRBD2. Losses at the gene ends were 4 bases for V and 6 bases for J; bases not matched to a gene: 11. The germline CDR1 and CDR2 sequences are MGHRA and YSYEKL. The CDR3 has 18 residues. CDR3 nucleotides: TGCGCCAGCAGCCTCTCCGGACTAGCGGGAGAATGGCCCGGGGAGCTGTTTTTT. It yields the protein CASSLSGLAGEWPGELFF.

The J gene is TRBJ2-7, the V gene TRBV5-1; 10 bases agree with TRBD2. CDR1 and CDR2 (germline): SGHRS, YFSETQ. J was trimmed by 1 base and V by 1 base; bases with no gene match: 2. This CDR3 spans 15 amino acids. CDR3 bases: TGCGCCAGCAGCTTGACTAGCGGGGCTTCCTACGAGCAGTACTTC. Protein product: CASSLTSGASYEQYF.

This clone has just a few counts. The chain combines TRBV6-1 with TRBJ2-1; 7 positions match TRBD2. There are 16 residues in the CDR3. With V trimmed by 3 bases and J by 4 bases, 9 bases remained unmatched. Germline V gene lookup returns CDR1 MNHNS and CDR2 SASEGT. The CDR3: CASSERRASGYNEQFF. The CDR3 DNA follows: TGTGCCAGCAGTGAGCGGAGGGCTAGCGGTTACAATGAGCAGTTCTTC.

The CDR3 protein is CASSYSFTSYEQYF. As DNA, the CDR3 is TGTGCCAGCAGTTACTCGTTCACTTCCTACGAGCAGTACTTC. The chain uses TRBV6-5 and TRBJ2-7; no firm D call. CDR3 length: 14 amino acids. Germline CDR1 is MNHEY and CDR2 is SVGAGI. V was pared by 0 bases and J by 1 base, with 7 bases between.

The CDR3, as DNA: TGTGCCAGCAGGCGGGGGGACCGCTATGGCTACACCTTC. Translated: CASRRGDRYGYTF. This rearrangement joins TRBV25-1 to TRBJ1-2, with a weak D call TRBD1 (5 bases). This CDR3 region has 13 residues. Trimming shortened V by 6 bases and J by 4 bases, and 12 bases separated the two germline ends. CDR1 is MGHDK, CDR2 SYGVNS, per germline.

This clone was observed a handful of times. V usage is TRBV27 and J usage is TRBJ1-6, with D possibly matching TRBD1 (5 bases). Trimming removed 0 bases at V and 7 bases at J, with 13 bases between. The germline gives CDR1 MNHEY, CDR2 SMNVEV (reference sequence). This CDR3 is built from 16 residues. In DNA, the CDR3 is TGTGCCAGCAGTTTATCGAAAGGGGCCGCGAATTCACCCCTCCACTTT. It is translated as CASSLSKGAANSPLHF.

The chain joins TRBV10-3 to TRBJ2-5, with D possibly matching TRBD1 (6 bases). V lost 0 bases and J 1 base, leaving 12 bases between the germline ends. This CDR3 contains 16 residues. Per germline, CDR1 ENHRY and CDR2 SYGVKD. CDR3 DNA sequence: TGTGCCATCAGTGAGTCCCTCCGGGACACCCAAGAGACCCAGTACTTC. Translating it yields CAISESLRDTQETQYF.

The CDR3 coding sequence is TGTGCCAGCAGTCTCTGGGCTAGCGGACCGGAGACCCAGTACTTC. Its translation: CASSLWASGPETQYF. This chain joins TRBV28 and TRBJ2-5; 7 bases map to TRBD2. Per germline, CDR1 MDHEN and CDR2 SYDVKM. J lost 5 bases, V lost 5 bases, and 11 bases had no gene match. This CDR3 spans 15 amino acids.

CDR3 coding DNA: TGTGCCAGCAGCTTAGATGGCAGGGGCGCAGGGGAGACCCAGTACTTC. Its translation: CASSLDGRGAGETQYF. This sequence joins TRBV11-2 and TRBJ2-5, with D possibly TRBD1 on 6 matching bases. The CDR3 is 16 amino acids. Trimming stripped 0 bases from V and 5 bases from J, with 16 bases between. Germline CDR1 is SGHAT and CDR2 is FQNNGV.

V gene TRBV7-3 combines with J gene TRBJ1-1; maybe TRBD1 (6 bases). Germline loops: CDR1 SGHTA, CDR2 FQGTGA. Trimming removed 5 bases at V and 5 bases at J, with 12 bases between. CDR3 length: 13 amino acids. CDR3: CASSEGEGTEAFF. The DNA of the CDR3 is TGTGCCAGCAGCGAGGGGGAAGGAACTGAAGCTTTCTTT.